What follows are 3 T cell receptor beta chains derived from one specimen sequenced in a study of CD8 T cells in Susac syndrome. The authors reverse transcribed roughly 0.5 to 1 ug RNA with random hexamers. A single record per CDR3 protein comes from TCRdb applying MiXCR to the immunoSEQ multiplex PCR reads. The data contain about 50,000 distinct CDR3 sequences, 93% of them singletons. The sequenced sample was CD8+ T cells from PBMCs. The receptors stem from a human donor with multiple sclerosis.

DNA of the CDR3: TGTGCCAGCACCTTCAGACAGGGCGGTAATTCACCCCTCCACTTT. This codes for CASTFRQGGNSPLHF. J is TRBJ1-6 and V is TRBV7-9; 7 nucleotides match TRBD1. J was trimmed by 6 bases and V by 7 bases; bases with no gene match: 9. This CDR3 has 15 residues. Germline assignment: CDR1 SEHNR and CDR2 FQNEAQ (reference sequence).

The chain has TRBV15 and TRBJ1-5; D is ambiguous. The CDR3 contains 13 residues. From germline, CDR1 is LNHNV and CDR2 YYDKDF (reference sequence). Trimming pared 3 bases from V and 3 bases from J, leaving 6 bases between. CDR3 sequence reads: CATSRTYNQPQHF. The CDR3 DNA reads TGTGCCACCAGCAGGACTTACAATCAGCCCCAGCATTTT.

The chain couples TRBV28 to TRBJ2-5; perhaps TRBD2 as D (5 bases). V dropped 2 bases and J dropped 6 bases, with 16 bases sitting between them. CDR1 is MDHEN and CDR2 is SYDVKM in the germline V gene. CDR3 length: 15 residues. CDR3 DNA sequence: TGTGCCAGCAGTTTAAGAGCGGCTAAACGGCAGACCCAGTACTTC. Translation gives CASSLRAAKRQTQYF.